These 27 T cell receptor beta chains were sequenced from one sample in a study of blood T cell repertoires in COVID-19. Sequenced by immunoSEQ multiplex PCR; TCRdb stores in-frame clones only, minus some. The sample yields over 150,000 clones, about 81% seen once. Input material: PBMCs or T cells enriched from blood (not recorded which). The source is a woman aged 25-40 years who had recovered from COVID-19.

The DNA for the CDR3 is TGTGCCAGTAGTATGACGGGGAAACTGTTTTTT. Its translation: CASSMTGKLFF. The chain recombines TRBV19 with TRBJ1-4; D gene unclear. The CDR3 extends over 11 amino acids. V lost 3 bases and J 11 bases, leaving 7 bases between the germline ends. Germline CDR1 is LNHDA and CDR2 is SQIVND (reference sequence).

This chain joins TRBV11-2 and TRBJ1-2, with TRBD1 matching 9 bases. This CDR3 contains 14 residues. Germline V gene data show CDR1 as SGHAT and CDR2 as FQNNGV. V shed 0 bases and J 8 bases; nucleotides not matched to a gene: 4. CDR3 sequence: CASSLDRTGGGYTF. The CDR3, as DNA: TGTGCCAGCAGCTTAGATCGAACAGGGGGCGGCTACACCTTC. The entire variable domain, with the rest obtained from reference TRBV11-2 and TRBJ1-2, is as follows: EAGVAQSPRYKIIEKRQSVAFWCNPISGHATLYWYQQILGQGPKLLIQFQNNGVVDDSQLPKDRFSAERLKGVDSTLKIQPAKLEDSAVYLCASSLDRTGGGYTFGSGTRLTVV.

The genes are TRBV6-5 and TRBJ1-1, with D possibly TRBD1 on 5 matching bases. This CDR3 has 13 amino acids. V lost 6 bases and J 1 base, leaving 9 bases between the germline ends. From germline, CDR1 is MNHEY and CDR2 SVGAGI. The CDR3 DNA sequence: TGTGCCAGCAGACCCACAGGGAACACTGAAGCTTTCTTT. It translates to CASRPTGNTEAFF.

The rearrangement uses TRBV18 and TRBJ1-5; D is unresolved. V gave up 5 bases and J gave up 7 bases, with 15 bases separating them. Per the germline V gene, CDR1 is KGHSH and CDR2 is LQKENI. This CDR3 is built from 14 residues. The CDR3 DNA reads TGTGCCAGCTCATCGCAGTCGAAGCGGCAGCCCCAGCATTTT. The encoded protein is CASSSQSKRQPQHF. The full variable domain, in which reference TRBV18 and TRBJ1-5 provide the parts outside the CDR3, is NAGVMQNPRHLVRRRGQEARLRCSPMKGHSHVYWYRQLPEEGLKFMVYLQKENIIDESGMPKERFSAEFPKEGPSILRIQQVVRGDSAAYFCASSSQSKRQPQHFGDGTRLSIL.

This chain links TRBV18 with TRBJ1-4; 7 bases are shared with TRBD1. The CDR3 runs 17 residues. The ends lost 1 base at V and 2 bases at J; junction bases unmatched: 7. The germline gives CDR1 KGHSH, CDR2 LQKENI. CDR3 sequence reads: CASSPLLTGSTNEKLFF. CDR3 bases: TGTGCCAGCTCACCACTTTTGACAGGGTCTACTAATGAAAAACTGTTTTTT.

The chain couples TRBV7-8 to TRBJ1-2, with 9 bases identical to TRBD1. After removal of 5 bases from V and 8 bases from J, the junction contained 6 bases not matched to a gene. The CDR3 runs to 13 residues. Germline CDR1 SGHVS, CDR2 FQNEAQ. CDR3 coding DNA: TGTGCCAGCAGCGGGAGGACAGGGGAAGGCTACACCTTC. Its protein product is CASSGRTGEGYTF. The full variable domain, its missing parts supplied by reference TRBV7-8 and TRBJ1-2, is GAGVSQSPRYKVAKRGQDVALRCDPISGHVSLFWYQQALGQGPEFLTYFQNEAQLDKSGLPSDRFFAERPEGSVSTLKIQRTQQEDSAVYLCASSGRTGEGYTFGSGTRLTVV.

This clone has a count of ten or more. The V and J genes are TRBV2 and TRBJ1-3; 9 bases map to TRBD1. Germline CDR1 and CDR2: SNHLY and FYNNEI. There are 15 residues in the CDR3. V lost 6 bases, J lost 4 bases, and 7 bases stayed unmatched. The CDR3 loop reads CASSRGQGPGNTIYF. In DNA, the CDR3 is TGTGCCAGCAGCCGCGGACAGGGGCCCGGAAACACCATATATTTT.

The gene calls are TRBV7-3 and TRBJ2-2; possible D gene TRBD2, 6 bases. V lost 2 bases and J lost 5, with 18 bases in between. The germline V gene has CDR1 SGHTA and CDR2 FQGTGA. There are 17 residues in the CDR3. The CDR3 protein is CASSLASTGAITGELFF. In DNA, the CDR3 is TGTGCCAGCAGCTTAGCCAGCACGGGAGCGATAACCGGGGAGCTGTTTTTT.

V usage is TRBV10-3 and J usage is TRBJ2-2, with 10 nucleotides matching TRBD2. The CDR3 runs 17 residues. Germline loops: CDR1 ENHRY, CDR2 SYGVKD. The ends lost 4 bases at V and 1 base at J; junction bases unmatched: 6. CDR3 protein: CAISGGGLAENTGELFF. The CDR3 DNA reads as TGTGCCATCAGTGGGGGAGGACTAGCGGAGAACACCGGGGAGCTGTTTTTT.

The gene calls are TRBV3-1 (or the pseudogene TRBV3-2) and TRBJ1-5; the D is unclear. The CDR3 length is 15 residues. V lost 1 base to trimming and J lost 0 bases, with 7 bases between them. The germline CDR1 and CDR2 sequences are LGHDT and YNNKEL (reference sequence). The DNA for the CDR3 is TGTGCCAGCAGCCAAGGGACTTATAGCAATCAGCCCCAGCATTTT. Residues: CASSQGTYSNQPQHF.

A few counts support this clone. The rearrangement links TRBV7-8 to TRBJ2-2; perhaps TRBD1 as D (6 bases). V lost 4 bases to trimming and J lost 13 bases, with 13 bases between them. The CDR3 runs to 12 residues. Germline-derived CDR1 and CDR2 are SGHVS and FQNEAQ. CDR3 loop: CASSSLQGRLFF. The CDR3 DNA is TGTGCCAGCAGCTCCTTACAGGGTCGGCTGTTTTTT. Full variable domain (remainder filled in from reference TRBV7-8 and TRBJ2-2): GAGVSQSPRYKVAKRGQDVALRCDPISGHVSLFWYQQALGQGPEFLTYFQNEAQLDKSGLPSDRFFAERPEGSVSTLKIQRTQQEDSAVYLCASSSLQGRLFFGEGSRLTVL.

The CDR3 DNA reads TGCGCCAGCACACTTCAGACAGGGTCCAATCAGCCCCAGCATTTT. Translation gives CASTLQTGSNQPQHF. The chain joins TRBV4-1 to TRBJ1-5; TRBD1 matches 7 bases. This CDR3 is 15 amino acids long. The germline CDR1 and CDR2 sequences are MGHRA and YSYEKL. V shed 7 bases, J shed 3 bases, and the junction held 9 bases outside the gene matches.

This sequence joins TRBV4-1 and TRBJ1-3; maybe TRBD1 (5 bases). V was clipped by 3 bases and J by 0 bases, with 18 bases between them. CDR3 size: 18 residues. CDR1 and CDR2 from the germline V gene are MGHRA and YSYEKL. CDR3 sequence: CASSQPGLRRTSGNTIYF. Written as DNA, the CDR3 is TGCGCCAGCAGCCAGCCGGGACTGCGGAGGACCTCTGGAAACACCATATATTTT.

The chain employs TRBV6-5 and TRBJ1-3; D is unresolved. CDR3 length: 15 residues. The V gene's germline CDR1 is MNHEY and CDR2 SVGAGI. V lost 10 bases and J 0 bases, leaving 16 bases between the germline ends. Here the CDR3 reads CATTITLTSGNTIYF. CDR3 nucleotides: TGTGCCACCACTATAACTCTCACCTCTGGAAACACCATATATTTT.

This clone turned up a few times. The chain uses TRBV10-1 and TRBJ2-3; tentatively, D is TRBD1 (7 bases). Germline V lookup: CDR1 WNHNN, CDR2 SYGVQD (reference sequence). The CDR3 has 16 amino acids. Trimming left V 0 bases short and J 3 bases short, with 13 bases between. The CDR3 is CASSESGQGGTDTQYF. The CDR3 DNA is TGCGCCAGCAGTGAGTCTGGGCAGGGGGGAACAGATACGCAGTATTTT.

The J gene is TRBJ1-5, the V gene TRBV3-1 (or the pseudogene TRBV3-2), with TRBD1 identical over 7 bases. V was clipped by 0 bases and J by 4 bases; unmatched bases: 3. Germline assignment: CDR1 LGHDT and CDR2 YNNKEL (reference sequence). This CDR3 has 15 amino acids. The CDR3 DNA reads as TGTGCCAGCAGCCAAGACGCAGGGGGGAATCAGCCCCAGCATTTT. Translated: CASSQDAGGNQPQHF.

The chain couples TRBV28 to TRBJ1-1, with D hard to call. Trimming cost V 6 bases and J 1 base, with 15 bases left between them. The germline V gene has CDR1 MDHEN and CDR2 SYDVKM. This CDR3 spans 15 amino acids. CDR3: CASRTFEAKNTEAFF. The CDR3 DNA is TGTGCCAGCAGGACTTTCGAGGCCAAGAACACTGAAGCTTTCTTT.

This clone appeared once. V gene TRBV20-1 combines with J gene TRBJ2-3; 9 nucleotides agree with TRBD2. There are 17 residues in the CDR3. Germline CDR1 reads DFQATT; CDR2 reads SNEGSKA (reference sequence). The V gene end was trimmed by 3 bases and the J gene end by 2 bases; junction bases not matched to a gene: 12. The CDR3 loop is CSASIPQRGAYTDTQYF. In DNA, the CDR3 is TGCAGTGCTAGTATCCCTCAGCGGGGGGCCTACACAGATACGCAGTATTTT.

This clone has only a few counts. This chain connects TRBV9 to TRBJ2-4; 7 bases agree with TRBD2. The CDR3 has 14 residues. CDR1 is SGDLS, CDR2 YYNGEE, per germline. The junction had 8 bases not matched to a gene; V was cut back by 4 bases and J by 7 bases. The CDR3 sequence: CASSPGGLWNIQYF. The CDR3 region has the DNA TGTGCCAGCAGCCCCGGGGGGTTATGGAACATTCAGTACTTC.

This sequence joins TRBV12-3 or TRBV12-4 and TRBJ1-5; D unresolved. The length of the CDR3 is 13 residues. V was shortened by 3 bases and J by 4 bases, with 7 bases between the two germline ends. The DNA of the CDR3 is TGTGCCAGCAGTTTTCGTAGAAATCAGCCCCAGCATTTT. Translation gives CASSFRRNQPQHF.

V gene TRBV5-1 combines with J gene TRBJ2-5; TRBD2 aligns across 7 bases. CDR1 SGHRS and CDR2 YFSETQ come from the germline V gene. This CDR3 has 14 amino acids. Trimming took 3 bases from V and 2 from J; bases not matched to a gene: 4. The CDR3 bases are TGCGCCAGCAGCTCCCCCGGGGGGCAAGAGACCCAGTACTTC. As protein: CASSSPGGQETQYF.

The V call is TRBV6-5, the J call TRBJ1-5; D might be TRBD1 (6 bases). Germline V gives CDR1 MNHEY, CDR2 SVGAGI. The CDR3 contains 13 residues. Between the trimmed V and J ends, which lost 5 bases and 2 bases, there was a span of 7 bases. CDR3 nucleotides: TGTGCCAGCAGTCGGACAGGCAATCAGCCCCAGCATTTT. It codes for CASSRTGNQPQHF.

The DNA for the CDR3 is TGTGCCAGCAGTCGGGGGACAGGGAACTCACCCCTCCACTTT. Its protein is CASSRGTGNSPLHF. This chain connects TRBV9 to TRBJ1-6; TRBD1 agrees at 9 bases. Germline assignment: CDR1 SGDLS and CDR2 YYNGEE. The CDR3 spans 14 residues. V was clipped by 5 bases and J by 10 bases; unmatched bases: 7.

The rearrangement links TRBV5-6 to TRBJ1-6, with 7 bases identical to TRBD1. The length of the CDR3 is 17 residues. Germline V gene lookup returns CDR1 SGHDT and CDR2 YYEEEE. V dropped 2 bases and J dropped 9; count of bases not matched to a gene: 14. CDR3 region: CASSFRQGREESSPLHF. The CDR3 DNA follows: TGTGCCAGCAGCTTTAGACAGGGCCGGGAAGAAAGTTCACCCCTCCACTTT.

The chain links TRBV7-8 to TRBJ1-1; tentatively, D is TRBD1 (5 bases). CDR1 is SGHVS and CDR2 is FQNEAQ in the germline V gene. The CDR3 runs to 15 residues. Trimming pared 5 bases from V and 6 bases from J, leaving 19 bases between. In DNA form, the CDR3 reads TGTGCCAGCAGCGACTTAGGTGGGGCAAGGCCTGAAGCTTTCTTT. It is translated as CASSDLGGARPEAFF.

The chain carries TRBV27 and TRBJ1-1; D remains ambiguous. The CDR3 has 15 amino acids. The germline gives CDR1 MNHEY, CDR2 SMNVEV (reference sequence). Deletions cut 6 bases from V and 0 bases from J, with 14 bases between. The CDR3 spells CASRNRGGMNTEAFF. The CDR3 coding sequence is TGTGCCAGCAGAAATCGCGGCGGGATGAACACTGAAGCTTTCTTT.

This clone appeared a few times. The CDR3: CSARWGQSLFF. The CDR3 DNA reads TGCAGTGCTAGGTGGGGACAGTCACTGTTTTTT. V is TRBV20-1 and J is TRBJ1-4; the match to TRBD1 covers 7 bases. Germline V gene data show CDR1 as DFQATT and CDR2 as SNEGSKA (reference sequence). Unmatched junction bases numbered 5, after V lost 3 bases and J lost 13 bases. The CDR3 is made up of 11 amino acids.